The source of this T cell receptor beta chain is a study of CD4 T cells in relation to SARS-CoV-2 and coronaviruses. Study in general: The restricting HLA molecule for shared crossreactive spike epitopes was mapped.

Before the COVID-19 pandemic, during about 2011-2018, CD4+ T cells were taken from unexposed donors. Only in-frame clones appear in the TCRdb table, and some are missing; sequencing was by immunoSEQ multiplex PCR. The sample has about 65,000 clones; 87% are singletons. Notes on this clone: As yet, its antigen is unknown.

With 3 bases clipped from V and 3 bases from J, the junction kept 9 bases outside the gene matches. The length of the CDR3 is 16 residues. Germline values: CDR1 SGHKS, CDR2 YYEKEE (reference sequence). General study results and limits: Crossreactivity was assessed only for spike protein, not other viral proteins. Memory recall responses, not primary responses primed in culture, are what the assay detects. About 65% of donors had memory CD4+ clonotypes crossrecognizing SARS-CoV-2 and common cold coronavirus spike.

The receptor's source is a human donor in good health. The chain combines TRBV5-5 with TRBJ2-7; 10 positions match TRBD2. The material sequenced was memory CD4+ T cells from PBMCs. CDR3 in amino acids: CASSSGLAARLYEQYF. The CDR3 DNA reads TGTGCCAGCAGCTCCGGACTAGCGGCAAGACTCTACGAGCAGTACTTC.